Reported below is one TCR beta chain. Method: immunoSEQ multiplex PCR; TCRdb's copy keeps in-frame clones and lacks some. The sample holds around 230,000 clones; roughly 94% are singletons and the top ten take about 1.6%. This CDR3 has 15 amino acids. V lost 8 bases to trimming and J lost 3 bases, with 19 bases between them. Germline CDR1 and CDR2: MGHRA and YSYEKL. These data belong to a study of control samples from healthy donors and cancer patients. The V gene is TRBV4-1, the J gene TRBJ1-1, with D possibly matching TRBD1 (5 bases). The receptor was derived from a man aged 50 or older in good health. Material for sequencing was blood. The CDR3 nucleotides are TGCGCCAGCCGACCCGGGGGGGGAATTGACACTGAAGCTTTCTTT. Residues: CASRPGGGIDTEAFF.